The clone carrying this T cell receptor beta chain has just one count. Antigen unknown. This entry is derived from a study of STAT5B mutations in CD4+ large granular lymphocyte leukemia. Study-level results: 8/27 top patient clones versus 2/35 control clones were TRBV06-family. Main leukemic clonotypes were patient-specific, but roughly 23% appeared at low frequency elsewhere.

V was pared by 6 bases and J by 3 bases, with 13 bases of the junction left unmatched. The germline CDR1 and CDR2 sequences are SGHDT and YYEEEE. CDR3 length equals 18 residues. Sequencing used immunoSEQ multiplex PCR; TCRdb keeps in-frame clones, though not all of them. The sample holds over 35,000 clones, roughly 80% seen once. This chain links TRBV5-6 with TRBJ2-3, with 13 bases fitting TRBD2. The sample comprised CD4+ T cells from blood buffy coats. This sequence originates from a human donor in good health. The CDR3 reads CASTKAGTSGTRTDTQYF. The CDR3 DNA reads TGTGCCAGCACCAAAGCCGGGACTAGCGGGACGAGGACAGATACGCAGTATTTT.